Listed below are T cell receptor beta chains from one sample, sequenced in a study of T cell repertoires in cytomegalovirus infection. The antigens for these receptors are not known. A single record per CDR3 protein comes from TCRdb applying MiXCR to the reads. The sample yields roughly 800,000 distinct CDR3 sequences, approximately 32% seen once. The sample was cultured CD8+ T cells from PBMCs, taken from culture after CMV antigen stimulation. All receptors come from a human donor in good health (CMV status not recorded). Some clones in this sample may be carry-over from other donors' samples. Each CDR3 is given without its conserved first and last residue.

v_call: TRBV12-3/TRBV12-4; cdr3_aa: ASSLARAWDNEKLF
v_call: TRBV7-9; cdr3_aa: ASSTGTSGTEAF
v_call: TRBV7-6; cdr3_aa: ASSLITGTRRGAGANVLT
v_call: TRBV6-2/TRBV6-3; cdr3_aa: ASSYLRGFSYEQY
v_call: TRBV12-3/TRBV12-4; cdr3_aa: ASSPMTASYNEQF
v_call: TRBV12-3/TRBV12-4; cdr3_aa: ASSSVPQETQY
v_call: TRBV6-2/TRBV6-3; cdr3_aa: ASSANRDSLNEKLF
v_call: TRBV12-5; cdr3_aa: ASGLKGGLTDTQY
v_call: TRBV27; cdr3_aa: ASRAGQGNQPQH
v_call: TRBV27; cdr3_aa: ASRTIDRDINEQF
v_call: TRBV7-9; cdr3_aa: ASRTRDRVYNEQF
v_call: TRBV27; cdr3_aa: ASSGTGASNYGYT
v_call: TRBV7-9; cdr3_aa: ASSLIQLTGELF
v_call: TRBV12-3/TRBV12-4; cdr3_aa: ASSPGGDVYQPQH
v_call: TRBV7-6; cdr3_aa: ASSLVPGGEEKLF
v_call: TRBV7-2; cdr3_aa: ASSLFVGEQY
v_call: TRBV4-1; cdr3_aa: ASSQDSQQNEQF
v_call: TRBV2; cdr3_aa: ASSVRSFTEAF
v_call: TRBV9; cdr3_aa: ASSVAGTVQNTEAF
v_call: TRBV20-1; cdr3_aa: SARGAISYEQY
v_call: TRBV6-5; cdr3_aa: ASSSGQGARLNTEAF
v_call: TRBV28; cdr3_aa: ASSSEDTQY
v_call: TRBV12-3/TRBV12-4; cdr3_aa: ASLPRGGGETQY
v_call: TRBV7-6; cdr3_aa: ASSSIDQGLYNEQF
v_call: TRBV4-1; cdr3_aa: ASSHEGQASSPLH
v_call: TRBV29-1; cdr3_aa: SVEGQGKDGELF
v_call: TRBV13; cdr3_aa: ASSLPGATYEQY
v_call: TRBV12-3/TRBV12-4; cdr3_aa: ASINLGGGDNEQF
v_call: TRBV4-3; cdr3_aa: ASSQVVGGNYGYT
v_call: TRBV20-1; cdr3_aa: SARGTENNEQF
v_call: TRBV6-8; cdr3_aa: ASSPGVGGQETQY
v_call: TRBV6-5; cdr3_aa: ASSSGTDSNQPQH
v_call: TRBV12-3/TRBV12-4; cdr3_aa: ASSARQGAVQPQH
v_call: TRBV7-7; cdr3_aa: ASSFETGGTGELF